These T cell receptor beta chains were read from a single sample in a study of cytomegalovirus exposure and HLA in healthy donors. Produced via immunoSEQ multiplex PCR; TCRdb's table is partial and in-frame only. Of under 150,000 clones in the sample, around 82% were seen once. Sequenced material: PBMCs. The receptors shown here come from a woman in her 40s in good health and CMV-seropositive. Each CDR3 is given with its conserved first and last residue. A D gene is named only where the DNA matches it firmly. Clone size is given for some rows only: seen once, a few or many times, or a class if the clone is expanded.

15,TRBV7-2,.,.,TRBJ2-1,TGTGCCAGCAGCCCACAACTAGGATCCTACAATGAGCAGTTCTTC,CASSPQLGSYNEQFF
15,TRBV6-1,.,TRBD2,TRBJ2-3,TGTGCCAGCAGTGACCTAGCGGGTAGCACAGATACGCAGTATTTT,CASSDLAGSTDTQYF
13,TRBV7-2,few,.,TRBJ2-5,TGTGCCAGCAGCTTAGAGGTCCTTCAGGCCCAGTACTTC,CASSLEVLQAQYF
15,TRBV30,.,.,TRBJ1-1,TGTGCCTGGAGTGTAAGCAAACAGGCGGACACTGAAGCTTTCTTT,CAWSVSKQADTEAFF
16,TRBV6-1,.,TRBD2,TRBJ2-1,TGTGCCAGCAGTGGCAAACTAGCGGGAGGGTACAATGAGCAGTTCTTC,CASSGKLAGGYNEQFF
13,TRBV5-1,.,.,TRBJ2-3,TGCGCCAGCAGGCCTAGCGCCAGGGATACGCAGTATTTT,CASRPSARDTQYF
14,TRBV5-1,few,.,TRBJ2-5,TGCGCCAGCAGCTCCCTCTTCGGCGGTGAGACCCAGTACTTC,CASSSLFGGETQYF
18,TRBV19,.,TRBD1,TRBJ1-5,TGTGCCAGTAGTGGCCCGAGAACCGGGACAGCGGCTAATCAGCCCCAGCATTTT,CASSGPRTGTAANQPQHF
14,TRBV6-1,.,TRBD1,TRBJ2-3,TGTGCCAGCAGTCTACAGGGGTTCACAGATACGCAGTATTTT,CASSLQGFTDTQYF
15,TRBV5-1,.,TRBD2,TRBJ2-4,TGCGCCAGCAGCCTGACTAGCGGGAGGGGGAACATTCAGTACTTC,CASSLTSGRGNIQYF
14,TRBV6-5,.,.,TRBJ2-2,TGTGCCAGCAATTTACAGGGCGGCACCGGGGAGCTGTTTTTT,CASNLQGGTGELFF
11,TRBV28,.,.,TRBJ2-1,TGTGCCAGCAGTAAGCAGGTTGAGCAGTTCTTC,CASSKQVEQFF
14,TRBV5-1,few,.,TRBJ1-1,TGCGCCAGCGCTGAGCGGGAGTTGGGTGTTGAAGCTTTCTTT,CASAERELGVEAFF
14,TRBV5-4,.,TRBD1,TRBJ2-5,TGTGCCAGCAGCCCAGCAGGGGGATTGGAGACCCAGTACTTC,CASSPAGGLETQYF
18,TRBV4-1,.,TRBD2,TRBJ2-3,TGCGCCAGCAGCCAATATGGACTAGCCTTTTTGGACGCAGATACGCAGTATTTT,CASSQYGLAFLDADTQYF
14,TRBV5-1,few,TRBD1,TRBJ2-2,TGCGCCAGCAGCCCGGGACAGGGAGACGGGGAGCTGTTTTTT,CASSPGQGDGELFF
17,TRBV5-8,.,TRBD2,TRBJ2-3,TGTGCCAGCAGCTTGGTTGCGACTAGCGGGCCCCCAGATACGCAGTATTTT,CASSLVATSGPPDTQYF
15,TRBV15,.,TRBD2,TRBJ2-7,TGTGCCACCAGCAGAGTAAGCGGGAGGAGCTACGAGCAGTACTTC,CATSRVSGRSYEQYF
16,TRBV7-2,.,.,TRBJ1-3,TGTGCCAGCAGCCCGCGGGCCTCCTTCTCTGGAAACACCATATATTTT,CASSPRASFSGNTIYF
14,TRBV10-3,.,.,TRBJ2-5,TGTGCCATCAGTGATTCTACGGGAGTGCAGACCCAGTACTTC,CAISDSTGVQTQYF
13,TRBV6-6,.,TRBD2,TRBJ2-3,TGTGCCAGCAGTACGCGGACTAGCGGGACGCAGTATTTT,CASSTRTSGTQYF
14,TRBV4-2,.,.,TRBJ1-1,TGTGCCAGCAGCCAAGGCGTCAGGGAGGCTGAAGCTTTCTTT,CASSQGVREAEAFF
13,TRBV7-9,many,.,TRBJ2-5,TGTGCCAGCAGCTCTCCCGGCCAAGAGACCCAGTACTTC,CASSSPGQETQYF
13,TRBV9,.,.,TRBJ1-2,TGTGCCAGTAACAGGGAATTAGAGGATGGCTACACCTTC,CASNRELEDGYTF
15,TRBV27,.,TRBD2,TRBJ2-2,TGTGCCAGTACAGGACTAGCGGGACCAACCGGGGAGCTGTTTTTT,CASTGLAGPTGELFF
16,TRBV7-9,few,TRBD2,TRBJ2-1,TGTGCCAGCGACAGGTTTGGGAGCGGGAGTACGAATGAGCAGTTCTTC,CASDRFGSGSTNEQFF
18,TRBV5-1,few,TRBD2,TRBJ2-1,TGCGCCAGCAGCCCAGGGACTAGCGGGAGGGCCGGGGACAATGAGCAGTTCTTC,CASSPGTSGRAGDNEQFF
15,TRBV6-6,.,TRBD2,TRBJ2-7,TGTGCCAGCAGTTCATCAGCGGGGGGTGCCTACGAGCAGTACTTC,CASSSSAGGAYEQYF
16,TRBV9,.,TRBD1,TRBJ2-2,TGTGCCAGCAGCGCGTGGGGGACAGGGGGGACCGGGGAGCTGTTTTTT,CASSAWGTGGTGELFF
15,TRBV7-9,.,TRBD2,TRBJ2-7,TGTGCCAGCAGCCGGGGTGGGAGGGCGGCCTACGAGCAGTACTTC,CASSRGGRAAYEQYF
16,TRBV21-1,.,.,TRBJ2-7,TGTGCCAGCAGCACACTGACTAGCGGGCTCTCCTACGAGCAGTACTTC,CASSTLTSGLSYEQYF
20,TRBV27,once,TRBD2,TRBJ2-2,TGTGCCAGCAGCAATAACCTCGGGACTAGCGGGGCGGCGAACACCGGGGAGCTGTTTTTT,CASSNNLGTSGAANTGELFF
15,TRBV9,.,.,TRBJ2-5,TGTGCCAGCAGCGTCGGGAGACAATTCCAAGAGACCCAGTACTTC,CASSVGRQFQETQYF
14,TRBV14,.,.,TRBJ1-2,TGTGCCAGCAGCCAAGATTACAGTCAGTATGGCTACACCTTC,CASSQDYSQYGYTF
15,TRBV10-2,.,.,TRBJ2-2,TGCGCCAGCACAGGGTACAGGGCGAACACCGGGGAGCTGTTTTTT,CASTGYRANTGELFF
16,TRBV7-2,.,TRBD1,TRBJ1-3,TGTGCCAGCAGCTTAGTAGCAGGGGGCCCTGGAAACACCATATATTTT,CASSLVAGGPGNTIYF
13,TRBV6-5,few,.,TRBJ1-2,TGTGCCAGCAGTGGGGGGGGGAGTTATGGCTACACCTTC,CASSGGGSYGYTF
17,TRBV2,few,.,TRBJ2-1,TGTGCCAGCAGTGAAGCGGGAACAGGGAAGGGATACAATGAGCAGTTCTTC,CASSEAGTGKGYNEQFF
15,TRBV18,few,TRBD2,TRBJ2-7,TGTGCCAGCTCCCCTCTAGCGGGTAGCTCCTACGAGCAGTACTTC,CASSPLAGSSYEQYF
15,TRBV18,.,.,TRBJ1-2,TGTGCCAGCTCACCGGTCCAAAGGGAGGGCGACGGCTACACCTTC,CASSPVQREGDGYTF
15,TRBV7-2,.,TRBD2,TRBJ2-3,TGTGCCAGCAGCCCAGCGAGCGGGAGGAGAGATACGCAGTATTTT,CASSPASGRRDTQYF
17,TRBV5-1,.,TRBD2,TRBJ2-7,TGCGCCAGCAGCTTGGCTAGCGGGAGGGCCGGGTCCTACGAGCAGTACTTC,CASSLASGRAGSYEQYF
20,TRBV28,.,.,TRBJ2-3,TGTGCCAGCAGCCCCTTCGGCAGGGAAAGTATTACTCGGCGGCCAGATACGCAGTATTTT,CASSPFGRESITRRPDTQYF
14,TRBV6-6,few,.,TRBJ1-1,TGTGCCAGCAACTATGAGGAGGTGAACACTGAAGCTTTCTTT,CASNYEEVNTEAFF
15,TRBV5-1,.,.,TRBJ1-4,TGCGCCAGCAGCTTGGGGCAGTCTTCTAATGAAAAACTGTTTTTT,CASSLGQSSNEKLFF
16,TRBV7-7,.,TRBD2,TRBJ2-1,TGTGCTAGCAGCCCCATAGCGGGAGGAACCTCGGAGGAGCAGTTCTTC,CASSPIAGGTSEEQFF
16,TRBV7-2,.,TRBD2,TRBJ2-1,TGTGCCAGCAGCTTAGTGGGACTAGCGGGAGGTAATGAGCAGTTCTTC,CASSLVGLAGGNEQFF
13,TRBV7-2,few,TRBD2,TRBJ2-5,TGTGCCAGCAGACCGGGGGGGGGACAGACCCAGTACTTC,CASRPGGGQTQYF
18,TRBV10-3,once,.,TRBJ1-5,TGTGCCATCAGTGAGTCGACAGGCGGGAGGCCCATGAGTCAGCCCCAGCATTTT,CAISESTGGRPMSQPQHF
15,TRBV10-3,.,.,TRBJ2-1,TGTGCCATCAGACAAGGGGGGAGGGCAAGGGATGAGCAGTTCTTC,CAIRQGGRARDEQFF
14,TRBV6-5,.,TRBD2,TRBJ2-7,TGTGCCAGCAGGGGTTGGGGGGGCTCCTACGAGCAGTACTTC,CASRGWGGSYEQYF
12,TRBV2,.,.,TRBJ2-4,TGTGCCAGCAGTGTAGATTTAAACATTCAGTACTTC,CASSVDLNIQYF